A selection of T cell receptor beta chains follows, all from one sample in a study of T cell responses to AZD1222 COVID-19 vaccine. Generated by immunoSEQ multiplex PCR, the TCRdb table keeps only in-frame clones and is missing some. The data show 150,000 to 200,000 clones, around 90% seen once. Sequencing was performed on peripheral blood, taken 28 days after the second AZD1222 dose. These receptor sequences come from an adult who received the AZD1222 COVID-19 vaccine. The CDR3 runs from the conserved cysteine through the conserved F or W. A D gene is named only where the DNA matches it firmly.

CDR3 protein	J gene	D gene	V gene
CATSAGQGVESTEAFF	TRBJ1-1	TRBD1	TRBV24-1
CASSPGFSLAYEQYF	TRBJ2-7	.	TRBV28
CASSGDRGSPLHF	TRBJ1-6	TRBD1	TRBV6-5
CASSGTHNQPQHF	TRBJ1-5	.	TRBV28
CASSYGSGTGGSPLHF	TRBJ1-6	TRBD1	TRBV6-5
CASRGTWDTQYF	TRBJ2-3	.	TRBV7-2
CASSLGLAAYNEQFF	TRBJ2-1	TRBD2	TRBV5-6
CASSEGPEEETQYF	TRBJ2-5	.	TRBV6-4
CASSSVPDRGYEQYF	TRBJ2-7	TRBD1	TRBV5-6
CASSQGIGAAYEQYF	TRBJ2-7	.	TRBV4-1